This T cell receptor (beta chain) was observed in a study of T cells after yellow fever vaccination. Study-wide results and caveats: One caveat is that FACS-sorted repertoires could contain abundant clonotypes contaminating from the bulk population. The booster saw the reappearance of most primary-vaccination clones (approximately 97% CD4, 70% to 90% CD8). Compared with primary, the secondary response was weaker and peaked at day 5, not 15.

Production of TCR cDNA was by 5'RACE template switching, which also added a universal primer site and UMIs. TCRdb re-derived calls from the 5' RACE reads in MiXCR, one entry per CDR3 protein. The sample holds roughly 120,000 distinct CDR3 sequences, nearly 7.5% seen once. This clonotype has only a few counts. Its specificity is not known. The CDR3 is 19 residues long. J lost 5 bases, V lost 5 bases, and 18 bases had no gene match. Germline V gives CDR1 SGHAT, CDR2 FQNNGV. The sample consisted of CD4+ T cells sorted from PBMCs, taken around 10 days after the first yellow fever vaccination. The receptor comes from a man younger than 30 who received the YFV17D yellow fever vaccine. The chain has TRBV11-2 and TRBJ2-2, with 9 positions matching TRBD2. The DNA of the CDR3 is TGTGCCAGCAGCCCCACCTGGGTCGCGGGGGGGCGAAGGACCGGGGAGCTGTTTTTT. Amino acids: CASSPTWVAGGRRTGELFF.